The present entry profiles one TCR beta chain with its context. Its antigen is unidentified. This record belongs to a study of human T cells and chemical hapten exposure. Overall study findings and caveats: After DPC sensitization, TCRs above 1 in 1000 frequency showed no change. Significantly more large CDR3 similarity clusters were formed by expanded TCRs than by controls.

The time point here: pre-sensitization, week 0. Treatment indicated: therapeutic diphenylcyclopropenone sensitization with weekly scalp DPC. TCRdb analysed the RACE reads with MiXCR anew, one entry per CDR3 protein. The table shows 300,000 to 450,000 distinct CDR3 sequences, with 5.1% occurring only once. This CDR3 has 11 amino acids. Germline V CDR1 and CDR2: SNHLY, FYNNEI. Trimming took 3 bases from V and 13 from J, leaving 10 bases between them. This TCR was recovered from a woman aged 45-65 years with alopecia areata. Some clones in this sample may be carry-over from other donors' samples. Source: whole blood, taken in connection with sensitization to the hapten diphenylcyclopropenone (DPC). The chain joins TRBV2 to TRBJ1-5; weak D call: TRBD1 (5 bases). The CDR3, as DNA: TGTGCCAGCAGTGAGAAGGGGAGGCAGCATTTT. Translated, it gives CASSEKGRQHF.